This TCR beta chain emerged from a study of T cell repertoires in cytomegalovirus infection. Looking at the study overall: Public signatures in TCR beta pointed to CMV infection and matching HLA type.

The germline V gene has CDR1 SGHTA and CDR2 FQGNSA. V lost 4 bases, J lost 5 bases, and 8 bases stayed unmatched. The length of the CDR3 is 15 residues. From the reads, TCRdb called clonotypes with MiXCR, one entry per CDR3 protein. The repertoire has fewer than 250,000 distinct CDR3 sequences, roughly 12% of them found once; the top ten carry roughly 1.7%. This clonotype was seen ten or more times. Antigen specificity is unknown. Whole-study results and caveats: The ex vivo response was dominated by HLA-C-restricted CMV-specific TCR beta clonotypes.

J is TRBJ1-1 and V is TRBV7-2; 9 nucleotides line up with TRBD1. The TCR was taken from a human donor in good health (CMV status not recorded). Some clones in this sample may be carry-over from other donors' samples. The sequencing input was PBMCs. The CDR3 protein is CASSSPGQGKTEAFF. CDR3 DNA sequence: TGTGCCAGCAGCTCCCCGGGACAGGGCAAAACTGAAGCTTTCTTT.